The 10 T cell receptor beta chains reported below all come from one sample, sequenced in a study of blood T cell repertoires in COVID-19. Sequenced by immunoSEQ multiplex PCR; TCRdb stores in-frame clones only, minus some. The table has some 80,000 clones, 90% seen once. Source material: peripheral blood. These receptors originate from a woman of 80 years or more with active or convalescent COVID-19.

V and J are TRBV6-6 and TRBJ1-1; 9 bases align to TRBD1. The CDR3 is 16 amino acids. V dropped 5 bases and J dropped 5; count of bases not matched to a gene: 12. The germline V gene has CDR1 MNHNY and CDR2 SVGAGI (reference sequence). CDR3 sequence (DNA): TGTGCCAGCAGTACCCAGACAGGGGGGGGAAGGACTGAAGCTTTCTTT. It encodes CASSTQTGGGRTEAFF.

The chain uses TRBV19 and TRBJ2-1; 10 bases align to TRBD2. Germline assignment: CDR1 LNHDA and CDR2 SQIVND (reference sequence). The CDR3 runs to 15 residues. Unmatched junction bases numbered 6, after V lost 6 bases and J lost 4 bases. The CDR3 bases are TGTGCCAGTAGAATGTTAGCGGGGGGTTACAATGAGCAGTTCTTC. It encodes CASRMLAGGYNEQFF.

The chain recombines TRBV2 with TRBJ1-1; maybe TRBD1 (5 bases). CDR3 size: 14 residues. Between the trimmed V and J ends, which lost 5 bases and 1 base, there was a span of 11 bases. Germline CDR1 is SNHLY and CDR2 is FYNNEI. CDR3 coding DNA: TGTGCCAGCAGTCGTCAGGGAGGGAACACTGAAGCTTTCTTT. Translation: CASSRQGGNTEAFF.

The chain couples TRBV7-8 to TRBJ2-3; 8 bases align to TRBD1. CDR1 is SGHVS, CDR2 FQNEAQ, per germline. The CDR3 extends over 14 amino acids. The junction had 6 bases not matched to a gene; V was cut back by 6 bases and J by 4 bases. The CDR3 DNA is TGTGCCAGCAGGACAGGGGAAGGGGCAGATACGCAGTATTTT. It encodes CASRTGEGADTQYF.

The chain joins TRBV4-2 to TRBJ2-3; 11 nucleotides agree with TRBD2. Germline V gene data show CDR1 as LGHNA and CDR2 as YNFKEQ. V trimming: 1 base; J trimming: 0 bases; junction bases outside the gene matches: 9. This CDR3 spans 19 amino acids. CDR3 coding DNA: TGTGCCAGCAGCCAAGGTCTAGCGGGGGGACTTTCTAGCACAGATACGCAGTATTTT. This encodes CASSQGLAGGLSSTDTQYF.

The chain links TRBV7-9 to TRBJ2-7; 7 bases are shared with TRBD1. The J segment lost 6 bases and the V segment lost 1 base, leaving 9 bases of the junction unmatched. Germline values: CDR1 SEHNR, CDR2 FQNEAQ (reference sequence). This CDR3 is 15 amino acids long. The CDR3 protein is CASSLGRTGRGEQYF. In DNA, the CDR3 is TGTGCCAGCAGCTTAGGGAGGACAGGTCGCGGCGAGCAGTACTTC.

V is TRBV30 and J is TRBJ1-6; D is unclear. Per the germline V gene, CDR1 is GTSNPN and CDR2 is SVGIG (reference sequence). The length of the CDR3 is 16 residues. With 5 bases removed from V and 6 bases from J, the gap between germline ends came to 20 bases. The CDR3 reads CAWGEGPFWGNSPLHF. The DNA for the CDR3 is TGTGCCTGGGGCGAGGGCCCTTTCTGGGGTAATTCACCCCTCCACTTT. The entire variable domain, with the rest obtained from reference TRBV30 and TRBJ1-6, is as follows: SQTIHQWPATLVQPVGSPLSLECTVEGTSNPNLYWYRQAAGRGLQLLFYSVGIGQISSEVPQNLSASRPQDRQFILSSKKLLLSDSGFYLCAWGEGPFWGNSPLHFGNGTRLTVT.

The J gene is TRBJ1-2, the V gene TRBV21-1; the tabulated D call, TRBD1, remains unverified against the DNA. TRBV21-1 is annotated as a pseudogene. The CDR3 spans 17 residues. This CDR3 is CASSRKGPGQKDYGYTF. In DNA, the CDR3 is TGTGCCAGCAGCCGTAAGGGTCCGGGACAGAAAGACTATGGCTACACCTTC.

V is TRBV6-4 and J is TRBJ2-2, with D perhaps matching TRBD1 (5 bases). This CDR3 region has 13 residues. Germline values: CDR1 MRHNA, CDR2 SNTAGT. Trimming took 2 bases from V and 7 from J, leaving 8 bases between them. Written as DNA, the CDR3 is TGTGCCAGCAGTGACAGGGGTGTCGGGGAGCTGTTTTTT. This gives the protein CASSDRGVGELFF.

This clone was seen only a few times. The chain links TRBV28 to TRBJ1-3; 8 nucleotides line up with TRBD1. V trimming: 6 bases; J trimming: 4 bases; junction bases outside the gene matches: 14. Germline CDR1 MDHEN, CDR2 SYDVKM. This CDR3 contains 17 residues. The CDR3 protein is CASRDRDRSNQGNTIYF. The CDR3 DNA is TGTGCCAGCAGAGACCGGGACAGGAGCAATCAAGGAAACACCATATATTTT.